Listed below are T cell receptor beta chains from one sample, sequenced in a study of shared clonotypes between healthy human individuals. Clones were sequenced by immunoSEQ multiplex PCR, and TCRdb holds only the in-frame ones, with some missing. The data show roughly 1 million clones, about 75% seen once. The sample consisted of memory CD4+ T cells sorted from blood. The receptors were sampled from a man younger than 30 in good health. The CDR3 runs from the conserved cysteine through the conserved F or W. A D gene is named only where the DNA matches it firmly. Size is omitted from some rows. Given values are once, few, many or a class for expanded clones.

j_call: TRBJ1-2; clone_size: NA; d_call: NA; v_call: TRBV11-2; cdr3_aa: CASSSAGVSYGYTF; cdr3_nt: TGTGCCAGCAGCTCAGCAGGGGTTAGCTATGGCTACACCTTC
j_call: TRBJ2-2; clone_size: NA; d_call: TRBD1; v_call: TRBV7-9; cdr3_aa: CASSMTGSTGELFF; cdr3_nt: TGTGCCAGCAGCATGACAGGGTCGACCGGGGAGCTGTTTTTT
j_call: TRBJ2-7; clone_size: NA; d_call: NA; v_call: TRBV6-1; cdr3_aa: CASSEHGFSYEQYF; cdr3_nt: TGTGCCAGCAGTGAACACGGATTCTCCTACGAGCAGTACTTC
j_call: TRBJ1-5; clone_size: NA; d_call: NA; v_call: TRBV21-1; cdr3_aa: CASIQNGGGRGSNQPQHF; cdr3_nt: TGTGCCAGCATCCAAAATGGGGGGGGGCGCGGTAGCAATCAGCCCCAGCATTTT
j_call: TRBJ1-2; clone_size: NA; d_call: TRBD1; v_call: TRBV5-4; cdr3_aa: CASSQGTGWNYGYTF; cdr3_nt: TGTGCCAGCAGCCAAGGGACAGGCTGGAACTATGGCTACACCTTC
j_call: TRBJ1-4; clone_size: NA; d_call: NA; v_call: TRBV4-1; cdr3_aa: CASSQDLTAAEKLFF; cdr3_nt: TGCGCCAGCAGCCAAGATCTGACGGCAGCTGAAAAACTGTTTTTT
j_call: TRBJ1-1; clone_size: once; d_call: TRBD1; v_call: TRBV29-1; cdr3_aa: CSVAGQVMGEAFF; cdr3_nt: TGCAGCGTAGCAGGACAGGTCATGGGGGAAGCTTTCTTT
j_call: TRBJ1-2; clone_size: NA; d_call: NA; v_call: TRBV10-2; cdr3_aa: CASMPGSVYGYTF; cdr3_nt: TGCGCCAGCATGCCAGGGTCGGTCTATGGCTACACCTTC
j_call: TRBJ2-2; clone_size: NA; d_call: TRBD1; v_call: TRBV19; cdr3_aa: CASSPGQVNTGELFF; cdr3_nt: TGTGCCAGTAGCCCGGGACAGGTGAACACCGGGGAGCTGTTTTTT
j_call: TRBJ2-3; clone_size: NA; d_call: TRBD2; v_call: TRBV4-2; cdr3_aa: CASSQELGAGGTDTQYF; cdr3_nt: TGTGCCAGCAGCCAAGAGCTCGGAGCGGGGGGTACAGATACGCAGTATTTT
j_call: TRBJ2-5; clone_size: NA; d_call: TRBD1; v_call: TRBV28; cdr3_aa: CASGTGGRETQYF; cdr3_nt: TGTGCCAGTGGAACAGGGGGCAGGGAGACCCAGTACTTC
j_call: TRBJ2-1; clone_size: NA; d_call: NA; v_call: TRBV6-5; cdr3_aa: CASGESDYNEQFF; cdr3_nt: TGTGCCAGCGGGGAGAGCGACTACAATGAGCAGTTCTTC
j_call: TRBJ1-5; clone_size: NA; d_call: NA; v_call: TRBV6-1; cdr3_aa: CASSERGGGNQPQHF; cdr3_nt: TGTGCCAGCAGTGAACGGGGGGGTGGGAATCAGCCCCAGCATTTT
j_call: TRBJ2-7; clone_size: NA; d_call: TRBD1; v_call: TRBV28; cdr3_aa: CATCRGPTYEQYF; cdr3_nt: TGTGCCACCTGCAGGGGGCCCACCTACGAGCAGTACTTC
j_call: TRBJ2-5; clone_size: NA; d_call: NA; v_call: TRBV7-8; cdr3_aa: CASSLDRDGSQYF; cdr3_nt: TGTGCCAGCAGCTTAGACAGGGACGGGTCCCAGTACTTC
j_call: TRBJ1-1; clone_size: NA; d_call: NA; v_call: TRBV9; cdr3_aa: CASSVGSLGRENTEAFF; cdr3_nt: TGTGCCAGCAGCGTAGGATCTTTAGGCAGAGAGAACACTGAAGCTTTCTTT
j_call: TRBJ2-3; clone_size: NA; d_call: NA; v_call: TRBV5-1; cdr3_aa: CASSLSADTQYF; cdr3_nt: TGCGCCAGCAGTCTGAGTGCGGATACGCAGTATTTT
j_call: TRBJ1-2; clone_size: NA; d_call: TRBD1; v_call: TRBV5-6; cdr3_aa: CASSPGTVSYGYTF; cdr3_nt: TGTGCCAGCAGCCCCGGGACAGTCTCCTATGGCTACACCTTC
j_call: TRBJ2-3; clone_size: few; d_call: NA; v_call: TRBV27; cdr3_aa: CASSLRRDSTDTQYF; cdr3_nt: TGTGCCAGCAGTTTAAGGCGGGATAGCACAGATACGCAGTATTTT
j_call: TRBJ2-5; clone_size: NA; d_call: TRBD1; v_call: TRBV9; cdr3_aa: CASSVATGTGFGETQYF; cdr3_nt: TGTGCCAGCAGCGTAGCTACCGGGACAGGCTTTGGAGAGACCCAGTACTTC
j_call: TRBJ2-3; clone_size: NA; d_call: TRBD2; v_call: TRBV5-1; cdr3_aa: CASRRSSGTRDTQYF; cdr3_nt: TGCGCCAGCAGAAGATCTAGCGGCACAAGAGATACGCAGTATTTT
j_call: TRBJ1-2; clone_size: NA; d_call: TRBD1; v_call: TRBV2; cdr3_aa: CASVELAGGANGYTF; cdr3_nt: TGTGCCTCCGTGGAATTAGCAGGGGGCGCGAATGGCTACACCTTC
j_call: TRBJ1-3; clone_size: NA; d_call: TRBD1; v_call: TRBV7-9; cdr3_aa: CASSLVAGGNSGNTIYF; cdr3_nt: TGTGCCAGCAGCTTAGTAGCAGGGGGAAATTCTGGAAACACCATATATTTT
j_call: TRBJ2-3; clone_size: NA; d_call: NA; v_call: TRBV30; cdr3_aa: CAWSVGLTDTQYF; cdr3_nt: TGTGCCTGGAGTGTTGGCCTGACAGATACGCAGTATTTT
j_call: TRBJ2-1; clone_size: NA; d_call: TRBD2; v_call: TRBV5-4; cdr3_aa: CASSLAGVKGNNEQFF; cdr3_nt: TGTGCCAGCAGCTTAGCGGGAGTGAAGGGGAACAATGAGCAGTTCTTC
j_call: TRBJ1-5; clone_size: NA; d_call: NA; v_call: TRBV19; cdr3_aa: CASSPPAGFSNQPQHF; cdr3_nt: TGTGCCAGTAGCCCCCCGGCAGGCTTTAGCAATCAGCCCCAGCATTTT
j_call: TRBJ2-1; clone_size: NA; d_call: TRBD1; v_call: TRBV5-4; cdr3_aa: CASSGWWWDRDNEQFF; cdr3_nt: TGTGCCAGCAGCGGTTGGTGGTGGGACAGGGACAATGAGCAGTTCTTC
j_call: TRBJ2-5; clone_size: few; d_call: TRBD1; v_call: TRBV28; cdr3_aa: CASSFWGSWGQGRETQYF; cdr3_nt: TGTGCCAGCAGTTTTTGGGGCTCATGGGGACAGGGTCGCGAGACCCAGTACTTC
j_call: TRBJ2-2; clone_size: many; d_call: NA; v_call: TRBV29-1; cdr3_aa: CSVARQTGELFF; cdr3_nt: TGCAGCGTTGCCAGACAGACCGGGGAGCTGTTTTTT
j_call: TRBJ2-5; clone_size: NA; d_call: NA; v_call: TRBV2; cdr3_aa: CASSVIAETQYF; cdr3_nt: TGTGCCAGCAGTGTGATCGCCGAGACCCAGTACTTC
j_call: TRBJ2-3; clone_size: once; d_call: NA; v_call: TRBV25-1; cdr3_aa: CASLGRVSTDTQYF; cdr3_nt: TGTGCCAGCCTTGGAAGGGTGAGCACAGATACGCAGTATTTT